The rows below give T cell receptor beta chains drawn from one sample of a study of response to subunit inactivated influenza vaccine. MiXCR was run by TCRdb on the RT-PCR reads, yielding one entry per CDR3 protein. The sample has around 850,000 distinct CDR3 sequences, approximately 18% seen once; the top ten hold about 11%. The sequenced sample was PBMCs from blood, obtained around 5 days after vaccination. All receptors derive from a man in his forties or fifties who received an inactivated influenza vaccine. CDR3s include the opening cysteine and the closing phenylalanine or tryptophan. The D gene is left open where the match is weak. Expanded clones get a size class; other rows say once, few or many, or leave the size out.

D: -; V: TRBV20-1; size: few; J: TRBJ1-6; DNA: TGCAGTGCAAGGGGACTGGGGCGGCGAGATAATTCACCCCTCCACTTT; CDR3: CSARGLGRRDNSPLHF
D: -; V: TRBV4-2; size: -; J: TRBJ1-4; DNA: TGTGCCAGCAGCCAAGAGTTAATGGCAACTAATGAAAAACTGTTTTTT; CDR3: CASSQELMATNEKLFF
D: -; V: TRBV7-9; size: -; J: TRBJ2-7; DNA: TGTGCCAGCAGCTTAGCGTCTTCCGGGACCTACGAGCAGTACTTC; CDR3: CASSLASSGTYEQYF
D: TRBD2; V: TRBV5-1; size: few; J: TRBJ2-2; DNA: TGCGCCAGCAGCGAGGGACTAGCGGGAACCACCGGGGAGCTGTTTTTT; CDR3: CASSEGLAGTTGELFF
D: -; V: TRBV20-1; size: -; J: TRBJ1-3; DNA: TGCAGTGCTAGAGTCCCCCCTGGAAACACCATATATTTT; CDR3: CSARVPPGNTIYF
D: -; V: TRBV7-2; size: few; J: TRBJ2-2; DNA: TGTGCCAGCAGCCCAGGGGGGAAGGCCGGGGAGCTGTTTTTT; CDR3: CASSPGGKAGELFF
D: TRBD2; V: TRBV5-1; size: -; J: TRBJ2-1; DNA: TGCGCCAGCAGCCGAGGATCCCGGGGGGATGAGCAGTTCTTC; CDR3: CASSRGSRGDEQFF
D: TRBD2; V: TRBV29-1; size: few; J: TRBJ2-7; DNA: TGCAGCGTTGAAGATCCAGGCGGGAGCTCCTACGAGCAGTACTTC; CDR3: CSVEDPGGSSYEQYF
D: TRBD1; V: TRBV6-1; size: few; J: TRBJ2-4; DNA: TGTGCCAGCAGTACAGGGGTTTTAGCCAAAAACATTCAGTACTTC; CDR3: CASSTGVLAKNIQYF
D: -; V: TRBV12-3/TRBV12-4; size: many; J: TRBJ2-1; DNA: TGTGCCAGCAGTCTGGGCCGTGAGCAGTTCTTC; CDR3: CASSLGREQFF
D: -; V: TRBV6-1; size: many; J: TRBJ2-5; DNA: TGTGCCAGCAGTAGGGGGGGGGAGACCCAGTACTTC; CDR3: CASSRGGETQYF
D: TRBD1; V: TRBV6-1; size: -; J: TRBJ1-1; DNA: TGTGCCAGCAGTCCTACAGGGGGCCGGGGGACTGAAGCTTTCTTT; CDR3: CASSPTGGRGTEAFF
D: -; V: TRBV20-1; size: many; J: TRBJ2-7; DNA: TGCAGTGCTCTTTTTGGACTCGACTCCTACGAGCAGTACTTC; CDR3: CSALFGLDSYEQYF
D: -; V: TRBV7-2; size: few; J: TRBJ2-1; DNA: TGTGCCAGCAGCTTCCCTCCGCGCACAATCAACAATGAGCAGTTCTTC; CDR3: CASSFPPRTINNEQFF
D: TRBD2; V: TRBV7-2; size: few; J: TRBJ2-3; DNA: TGTGCCAGCAGCTTAAATTTGGGAGGGTACCCAGATACGCAGTATTTT; CDR3: CASSLNLGGYPDTQYF
D: -; V: TRBV20-1; size: -; J: TRBJ2-1; DNA: TGCAGTGCTAGAGGGCGGGCCGCCTACAATGAGCAGTTCTTC; CDR3: CSARGRAAYNEQFF
D: -; V: TRBV6-1; size: few; J: TRBJ2-7; DNA: TGTGCAACAGAGCCCGGGGGAAGCTCCTACGAGCAGTACTTC; CDR3: CATEPGGSSYEQYF
D: -; V: TRBV7-8; size: few; J: TRBJ1-5; DNA: TGTGCCAGCAGCTTAGGTGCAGTCAATAGCAATCAGCCCCAGCATTTT; CDR3: CASSLGAVNSNQPQHF
D: -; V: TRBV6-5; size: -; J: TRBJ2-2; DNA: TGTGCCAGCAGTTACTCGATCCCGGCAGTAAACACCGGGGAGCTGTTTTTT; CDR3: CASSYSIPAVNTGELFF
D: TRBD1; V: TRBV6-1; size: -; J: TRBJ2-1; DNA: TGTGCCAGCACCCCAGGGCCCCCGGGACAGGGACACAATGAGCAGTTCTTC; CDR3: CASTPGPPGQGHNEQFF
D: TRBD1; V: TRBV7-9; size: -; J: TRBJ2-1; DNA: TGTGCCAGCAGCTTTTCAGGGGGCTACGGAGATGAGCAGTTCTTC; CDR3: CASSFSGGYGDEQFF
D: -; V: TRBV28; size: -; J: TRBJ2-3; DNA: TGTGCCAGCAGTTTAGGGCCGCGATGGGATACGCAGTATTTT; CDR3: CASSLGPRWDTQYF
D: TRBD1; V: TRBV5-1; size: many; J: TRBJ1-6; DNA: TGCGCCAGCAACCCGTCCCCTACAGGGGTAAAGTCACCCCTCCACTTT; CDR3: CASNPSPTGVKSPLHF
D: -; V: TRBV11-2; size: few; J: TRBJ1-2; DNA: TGTGCCAGCAGATCGGGCAGGGTTAAGAACGGCTACACCTTC; CDR3: CASRSGRVKNGYTF
D: TRBD2; V: TRBV28; size: -; J: TRBJ2-5; DNA: TGTGCCAGCAGTTTGTCACTAGCGGGAGGAGAGACCCAGTACTTC; CDR3: CASSLSLAGGETQYF
D: -; V: TRBV20-1; size: few; J: TRBJ1-4; DNA: TGCAGTGCTAGGGGGTTAACTAATGAAAAACTGTTTTTT; CDR3: CSARGLTNEKLFF
D: -; V: TRBV11-2; size: -; J: TRBJ2-5; DNA: TGTGCCAGCAGCTCGGGGACCTCGGTGGGGACCCAGTACTTC; CDR3: CASSSGTSVGTQYF
D: TRBD2; V: TRBV20-1; size: few; J: TRBJ2-1; DNA: TGCAGTGCAGTAGCGGGAGGATTGGGCAATGAGCAGTTCTTC; CDR3: CSAVAGGLGNEQFF
D: TRBD2; V: TRBV10-3; size: -; J: TRBJ2-3; DNA: TGTGCCATCAGGGGCTCGGGGGGGGATACGCAGTATTTT; CDR3: CAIRGSGGDTQYF
D: -; V: TRBV20-1; size: -; J: TRBJ2-3; DNA: TGCAGTGCTAGAGATATGAGGGGCCGCACAGATACGCAGTATTTT; CDR3: CSARDMRGRTDTQYF
D: TRBD1; V: TRBV5-1; size: few; J: TRBJ1-1; DNA: TGCGCCAGCAGCTTGGACAGGGGCTATCGGAACACTGAAGCTTTCTTT; CDR3: CASSLDRGYRNTEAFF
D: TRBD2; V: TRBV5-1; size: -; J: TRBJ2-2; DNA: TGCGCCAGCAAGCGTCGGGGGGACTCAACCGGGGAGCTGTTTTTT; CDR3: CASKRRGDSTGELFF